A selection of T cell receptor beta chains follows, all from one sample in a study of blood T cell repertoires in COVID-19. Profiling relied on immunoSEQ multiplex PCR, and the TCRdb table lists in-frame clones only, not all of them. Of some 340,000 clones in the sample, 90% are singletons; the top ten hold about 4%. The sample taken for sequencing was PBMCs or T cells enriched from blood (not recorded which). These receptors originate from a woman aged 25 to 39 who had been exposed to COVID-19. Both conserved end residues are part of each CDR3. A D gene is named only where the DNA matches it firmly. Only part of the rows carry a size: once, few, many, or a class if the clone is expanded.

DNA	CDR3	V	J	length	size	D
TGTGCCAGCAGCGTTACAGGGGACTCTGGAAACACCATATATTTT	CASSVTGDSGNTIYF	TRBV9	TRBJ1-3	15	.	TRBD1
TGCAGCGTTGACAACCCTGGGACAGGGGCTAACTATGGCTACACCTTC	CSVDNPGTGANYGYTF	TRBV29-1	TRBJ1-2	16	.	TRBD1
TGCGCCAGCGGGGGACTGGCGAACTATGGCTACACCTTC	CASGGLANYGYTF	TRBV5-1	TRBJ1-2	13	.	.
TGTGCCAGCAGCTTAAGGCTCCGGAGCTCCTACAATGAGCAGTTCTTC	CASSLRLRSSYNEQFF	TRBV7-2	TRBJ2-1	16	.	.
TGTGCCAGTAGTCCGGGGACAGGGTATAGCAATCAGCCCCAGCATTTT	CASSPGTGYSNQPQHF	TRBV19	TRBJ1-5	16	.	TRBD1
TGTGCCAGCTCTCGGGACTTCAATCGGGAGACCCAGTACTTC	CASSRDFNRETQYF	TRBV18	TRBJ2-5	14	.	.
TGTGCCAGCAGCCACACGGTAATCAGGGGGTATTACGAGCAGTACTTC	CASSHTVIRGYYEQYF	TRBV2	TRBJ2-7	16	.	TRBD1
TGTGCCAGCAGCTCGCTTGGACAGGGAGAGACCCAGTACTTC	CASSSLGQGETQYF	TRBV5-6	TRBJ2-5	14	.	TRBD1
TGTGCCAGCAGCTTAACGGGGGGCGACTATGGCTACACCTTC	CASSLTGGDYGYTF	TRBV7-9	TRBJ1-2	14	.	.
TGTGCCAGCAGCTTAGAAAACAGAGCAAATGAAAAACTGTTTTTT	CASSLENRANEKLFF	TRBV7-2	TRBJ1-4	15	.	.
TGTGCCAGCAGAGAGATGAGTTTCGGGGAGCAGTTCTTC	CASREMSFGEQFF	TRBV6-5	TRBJ2-1	13	.	.
TGTGCCAGCAGCCGAGACCCTTGGGGACAGGGGGCTTTCTACGAGCAGTACTTC	CASSRDPWGQGAFYEQYF	TRBV7-8	TRBJ2-7	18	.	TRBD1
TGTGCCAGTAGTATCTCAGGGGATAGCAATCAGCCCCAGCATTTT	CASSISGDSNQPQHF	TRBV19	TRBJ1-5	15	.	.
TGTGCCAGCAGTGAGGGCCTAACCTATCCCCAGCCCCAGCATTTT	CASSEGLTYPQPQHF	TRBV6-1	TRBJ1-5	15	.	.
TGTGCCAGCAGCTTGGGGCCGGGAAACGGAGAGACCCAGTACTTC	CASSLGPGNGETQYF	TRBV5-4	TRBJ2-5	15	once	.
TGTGCCAGCAGCTCGGGACAGGGGTCTTACGAGCAGTACTTC	CASSSGQGSYEQYF	TRBV11-2	TRBJ2-7	14	.	TRBD1
TGCGCCAGCAGCTCAAAGACAGGGACAGAGACCCAGTACTTC	CASSSKTGTETQYF	TRBV5-1	TRBJ2-5	14	.	TRBD1
TGTGCCAGCAGTTTTAACAGGGAAAACACCGGGGAGCTGTTTTTT	CASSFNRENTGELFF	TRBV6-5	TRBJ2-2	15	.	.
TGTGCCAGCAGCTTAGCCCATGGTGGGGGGGCGACTTTACCCCTCCACTTT	CASSLAHGGGATLPLHF	TRBV7-2	TRBJ1-6	17	.	.
TGTGCCAGCAGCCCGGTGGTGACACAACTTTACAATGAGCAGTTCTTC	CASSPVVTQLYNEQFF	TRBV11-2	TRBJ2-1	16	.	.
TGCAGTGCGCAGGGGAATTCACCCCTCCACTTT	CSAQGNSPLHF	TRBV20-1	TRBJ1-6	11	.	.
TGTGCCATCAGCCTAACAGGGAATGGCTACACCTTC	CAISLTGNGYTF	TRBV10-3	TRBJ1-2	12	.	.
TGTGCCAGCAGTTACCGGGACAGGGACTACGAGCAGTACTTC	CASSYRDRDYEQYF	TRBV14	TRBJ2-7	14	.	TRBD1
TGTGCCAGCAGTCAGAGCGGGGACTCCTACAATGAGCAGTTCTTC	CASSQSGDSYNEQFF	TRBV6-5	TRBJ2-1	15	.	TRBD2
TGTGCCGCCAGCCAAACGACCATTACTATGAACACTGAAGCTTTCTTT	CAASQTTITMNTEAFF	TRBV6-2/TRBV6-3	TRBJ1-1	16	.	.
TGCAGCGTTGACTCACGACAGCCCCCTTATGGCTACACCTTC	CSVDSRQPPYGYTF	TRBV29-1	TRBJ1-2	14	.	.
TGTGCCAGCAGCGTGGACAGGGGCAGTGGTGAAAAACTGTTTTTT	CASSVDRGSGEKLFF	TRBV9	TRBJ1-4	15	.	TRBD1
TGTGCCAGTAGTGGGGCCGACCCATCTCATCAGCCCCAGCATTTT	CASSGADPSHQPQHF	TRBV19	TRBJ1-5	15	.	.
TGTGCCAGCAGTTACGGCGGCGGAGAAGTTGGCTACACCTTC	CASSYGGGEVGYTF	TRBV6-2/TRBV6-3	TRBJ1-2	14	.	.
TGTGCCAGCAGCTCGTTAGGGGGTCTAAGATCACCCCTCCACTTT	CASSSLGGLRSPLHF	TRBV13	TRBJ1-6	15	.	.
TGCGCCAGCAGCAGGGACAGAGCCTACGAGCAGTACTTC	CASSRDRAYEQYF	TRBV5-1	TRBJ2-7	13	.	TRBD1
TGTGCCAGCAGCCCAACGCTGGGGGCCGGTGGGGAGCAGTACTTC	CASSPTLGAGGEQYF	TRBV7-9	TRBJ2-7	15	once	.
TGTGCCAGCAGCGTAGGAGTTTGGGGCAGGGCGTATGGCTACACCTTC	CASSVGVWGRAYGYTF	TRBV9	TRBJ1-2	16	once	.
TGTGCCAGCAGCTTGGGGACATCTGCAACTAATGAAAAACTGTTTTTT	CASSLGTSATNEKLFF	TRBV5-8	TRBJ1-4	16	.	.
TGTGCCAGCAGGTTATCAAGGCGGGGGGACAATGAGCAGTTCTTC	CASRLSRRGDNEQFF	TRBV7-9	TRBJ2-1	15	.	TRBD2
TGTGCCCCGCGAGGACAGCAGTTTATAAAAGGCGGCAATCAGCCCCAGCATTTT	CAPRGQQFIKGGNQPQHF	TRBV27	TRBJ1-5	18	.	.
TGTGCCAGTAGTATATTTAAGGGCAGGGTGGATGAGCAGTTCTTC	CASSIFKGRVDEQFF	TRBV19	TRBJ2-1	15	.	.
TGTGCCAGCAGCTGGACAGGGAATCAGCCCCAGCATTTT	CASSWTGNQPQHF	TRBV3-1/TRBV3-2	TRBJ1-5	13	.	TRBD1
TGTGCCAGCAGTTACTCGCAGGGAGGCGTTGAGCAGTTCTTC	CASSYSQGGVEQFF	TRBV6-5	TRBJ2-1	14	.	.
TGTGCCAGCAGCCAAGATATGCGTGCGACCCAGTACTTC	CASSQDMRATQYF	TRBV4-2	TRBJ2-5	13	.	.
TGTGCCAGCAGTCGCCTAGCGGGGGACCGGGGCACCGGGGAGCTGTTTTTT	CASSRLAGDRGTGELFF	TRBV27	TRBJ2-2	17	.	TRBD2